Sequencing of this T cell receptor (beta chain) was carried out in a study of blood T cell repertoires in COVID-19. Using immunoSEQ multiplex PCR, the repertoire was profiled, and TCRdb retains in-frame clones only, with some absent. The data contain roughly 200,000 clones, around 80% of them singletons. V shed 0 bases, J shed 4 bases, and the junction held 4 bases outside the gene matches. The CDR3 covers 15 residues. The germline CDR1 and CDR2 sequences are SGHVS and FNYEAQ. The source material was peripheral blood. The receptor was isolated from a man between 35 and 55 years old with active or convalescent COVID-19. The V call is TRBV7-6, the J call TRBJ1-1, with 8 bases lining up with TRBD1. In DNA form, the CDR3 reads TGTGCCAGCAGCTTAGCAAGGACAGGGTTCACTGAAGCTTTCTTT. Its translation is CASSLARTGFTEAFF.